This is a list of T cell receptor beta chains from one sample in a study of cytomegalovirus exposure and HLA in healthy donors. Repertoires were generated with immunoSEQ multiplex PCR, while TCRdb's copy carries only in-frame clones and drops some. The table lists 150,000 to 200,000 clones, 75% to 85% of them singletons. Sequencing input: PBMCs. The receptors stem from a young woman in good health and CMV-seropositive. The conserved cysteine and the conserved F or W are not part of the CDR3 here.

CDR3 protein,V gene,J gene
ASSYKGSQY,TRBV6-5,TRBJ2-5
ASGGVRSEAF,TRBV6-5,TRBJ1-1
ASWGRRGGELF,TRBV6-1,TRBJ2-2
ASGQGKIPPEAF,TRBV28,TRBJ1-1
ASSLQGNSYEQY,TRBV5-1,TRBJ2-7
ASSLDRANEKLF,TRBV28,TRBJ1-4
ASSQDILEVPMEKLF,TRBV4-1,TRBJ1-4
AGSYRGRQETQY,TRBV7-9,TRBJ2-5
ASSDDGGPMGYT,TRBV2,TRBJ1-2
ASSPRAGTGVNGYT,TRBV2,TRBJ1-2
ASSKRQGRDYGYT,TRBV5-4,TRBJ1-2
ASRSSGREYNEQF,TRBV5-1,TRBJ2-1
ASHRGRGQF,TRBV30,TRBJ2-1
ASTPDLWGTGGGEQY,TRBV28,TRBJ2-7
ASSPGQVESNYGYT,TRBV18,TRBJ1-2
ASSIVQRTSGYGELF,TRBV19,TRBJ2-2
ASSYSLANEQF,TRBV6-5,TRBJ2-1
ASSLSGPQRMRYGYT,TRBV28,TRBJ1-2
SAAGQSTLDTQY,TRBV29-1,TRBJ2-3
ATERADGYT,TRBV19,TRBJ1-2
ASRQDRLNTGELF,TRBV6-1,TRBJ2-2
ASSALYGYT,TRBV6-1,TRBJ1-2